This entry is about one T cell receptor beta chain. The table came from immunoSEQ multiplex PCR; TCRdb's copy has only in-frame clones and leaves some out. The data show approximately 25,000 clones, with 88% seen just once and around 0.74% held by the top ten. The data originate from a study of T cell changes during pregnancy in multiple sclerosis. Sequencing was performed on CD4+ T cells from peripheral blood mononuclear cells, taken in the first trimester of pregnancy. This sequence originates from a female donor in good health, enrolled as a control in a pregnancy study.

CDR3 region: CASSTPQGAGNTIYF. The CDR3 bases are TGTGCCAGTAGTACTCCACAGGGGGCTGGAAACACCATATATTTT. This chain joins TRBV19 and TRBJ1-3; 8 positions agree with TRBD1. Looked up from germline, CDR1 is LNHDA and CDR2 is SQIVND (reference sequence). Trimming at V came to 4 bases and at J to 2 bases, leaving 4 bases not matched to a gene. This CDR3 has 15 residues.